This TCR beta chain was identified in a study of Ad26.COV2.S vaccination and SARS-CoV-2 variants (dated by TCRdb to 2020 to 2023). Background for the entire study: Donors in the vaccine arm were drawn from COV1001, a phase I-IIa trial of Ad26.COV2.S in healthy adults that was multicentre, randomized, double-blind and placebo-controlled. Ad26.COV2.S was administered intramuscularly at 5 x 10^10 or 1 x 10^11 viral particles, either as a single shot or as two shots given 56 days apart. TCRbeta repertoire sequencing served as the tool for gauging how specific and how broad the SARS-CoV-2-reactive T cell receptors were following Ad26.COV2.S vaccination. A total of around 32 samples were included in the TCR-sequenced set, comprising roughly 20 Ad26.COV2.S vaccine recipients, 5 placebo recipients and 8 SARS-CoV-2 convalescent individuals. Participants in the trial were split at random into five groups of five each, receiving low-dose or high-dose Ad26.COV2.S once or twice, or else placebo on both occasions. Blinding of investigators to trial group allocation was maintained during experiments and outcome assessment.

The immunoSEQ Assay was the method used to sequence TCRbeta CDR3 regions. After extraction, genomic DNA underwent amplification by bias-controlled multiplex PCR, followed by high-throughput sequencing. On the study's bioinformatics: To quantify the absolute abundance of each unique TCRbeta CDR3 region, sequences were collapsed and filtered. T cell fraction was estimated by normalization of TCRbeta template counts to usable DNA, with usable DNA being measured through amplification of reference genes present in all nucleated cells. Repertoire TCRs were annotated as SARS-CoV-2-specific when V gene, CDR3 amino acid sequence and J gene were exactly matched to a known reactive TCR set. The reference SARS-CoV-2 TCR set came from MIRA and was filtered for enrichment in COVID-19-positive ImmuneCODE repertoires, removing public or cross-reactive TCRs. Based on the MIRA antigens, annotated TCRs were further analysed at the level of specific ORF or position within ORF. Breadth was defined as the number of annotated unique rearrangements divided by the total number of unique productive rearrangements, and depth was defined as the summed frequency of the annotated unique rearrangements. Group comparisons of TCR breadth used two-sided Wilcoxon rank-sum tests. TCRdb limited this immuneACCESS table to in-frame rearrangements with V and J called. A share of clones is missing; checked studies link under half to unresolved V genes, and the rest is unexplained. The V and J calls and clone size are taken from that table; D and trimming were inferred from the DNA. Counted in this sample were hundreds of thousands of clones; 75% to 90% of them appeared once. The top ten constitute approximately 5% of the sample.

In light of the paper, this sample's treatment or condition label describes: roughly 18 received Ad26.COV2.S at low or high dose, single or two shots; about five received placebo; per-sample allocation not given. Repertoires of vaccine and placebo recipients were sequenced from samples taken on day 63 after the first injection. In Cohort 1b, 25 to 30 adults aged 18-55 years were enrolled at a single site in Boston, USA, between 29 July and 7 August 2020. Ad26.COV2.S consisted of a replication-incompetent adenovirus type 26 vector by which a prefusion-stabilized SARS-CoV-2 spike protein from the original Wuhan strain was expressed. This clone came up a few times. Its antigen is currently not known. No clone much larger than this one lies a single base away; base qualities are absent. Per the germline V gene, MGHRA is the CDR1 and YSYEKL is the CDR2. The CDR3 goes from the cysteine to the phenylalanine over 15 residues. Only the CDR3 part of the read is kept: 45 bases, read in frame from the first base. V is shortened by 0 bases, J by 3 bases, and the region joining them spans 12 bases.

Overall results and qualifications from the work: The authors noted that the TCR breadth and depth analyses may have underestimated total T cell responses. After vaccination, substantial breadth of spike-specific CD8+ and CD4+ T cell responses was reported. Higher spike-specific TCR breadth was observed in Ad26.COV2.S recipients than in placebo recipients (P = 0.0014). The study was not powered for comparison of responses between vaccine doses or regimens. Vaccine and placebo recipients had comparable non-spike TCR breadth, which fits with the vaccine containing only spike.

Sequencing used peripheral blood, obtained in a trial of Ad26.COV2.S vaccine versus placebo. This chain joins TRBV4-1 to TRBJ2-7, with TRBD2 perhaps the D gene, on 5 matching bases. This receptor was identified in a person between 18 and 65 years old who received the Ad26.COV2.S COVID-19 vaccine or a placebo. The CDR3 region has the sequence CASSQDVGSGYEQYF. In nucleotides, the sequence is TGCGCCAGCAGCCAAGATGTGGGGAGCGGCTACGAGCAGTACTTC.